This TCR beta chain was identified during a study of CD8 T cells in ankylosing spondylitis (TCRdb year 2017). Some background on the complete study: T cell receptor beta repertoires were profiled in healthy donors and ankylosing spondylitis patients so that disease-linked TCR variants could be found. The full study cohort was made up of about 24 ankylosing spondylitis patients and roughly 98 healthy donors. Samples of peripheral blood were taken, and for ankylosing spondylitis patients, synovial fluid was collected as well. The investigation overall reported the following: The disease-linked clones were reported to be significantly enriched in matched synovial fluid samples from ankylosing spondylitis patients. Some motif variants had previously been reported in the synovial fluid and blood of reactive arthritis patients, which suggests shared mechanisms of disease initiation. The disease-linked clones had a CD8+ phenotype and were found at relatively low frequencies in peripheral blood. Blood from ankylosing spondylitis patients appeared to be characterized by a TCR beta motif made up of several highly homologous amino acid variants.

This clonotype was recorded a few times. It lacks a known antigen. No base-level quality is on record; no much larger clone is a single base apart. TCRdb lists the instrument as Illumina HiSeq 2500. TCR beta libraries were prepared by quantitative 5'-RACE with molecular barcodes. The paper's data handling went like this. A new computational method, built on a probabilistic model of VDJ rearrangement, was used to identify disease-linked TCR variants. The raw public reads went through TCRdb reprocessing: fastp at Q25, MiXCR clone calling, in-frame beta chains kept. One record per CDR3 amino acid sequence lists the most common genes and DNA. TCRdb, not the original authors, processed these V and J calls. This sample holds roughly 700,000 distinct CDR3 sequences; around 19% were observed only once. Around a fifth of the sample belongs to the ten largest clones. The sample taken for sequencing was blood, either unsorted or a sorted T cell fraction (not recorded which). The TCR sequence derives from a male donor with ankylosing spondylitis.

The CDR3 has the sequence CASSLALLAGDEQFF. DNA sequence: TGTGCCAGCAGCTTAGCGTTACTAGCGGGGGATGAGCAGTTCTTC. The chain couples TRBV11-2 to TRBJ2-1, and TRBD2 aligns with 11 junction nucleotides. The CDR3 numbers 15 residues from cysteine through phenylalanine. The entry retains the CDR3 DNA only, 45 bases that are in frame from base 1. V and J are trimmed by 1 base and 8 bases, and the gene matches miss 4 bases of the junction. CDR1 SGHAT and CDR2 FQNNGV were looked up in the germline V gene.